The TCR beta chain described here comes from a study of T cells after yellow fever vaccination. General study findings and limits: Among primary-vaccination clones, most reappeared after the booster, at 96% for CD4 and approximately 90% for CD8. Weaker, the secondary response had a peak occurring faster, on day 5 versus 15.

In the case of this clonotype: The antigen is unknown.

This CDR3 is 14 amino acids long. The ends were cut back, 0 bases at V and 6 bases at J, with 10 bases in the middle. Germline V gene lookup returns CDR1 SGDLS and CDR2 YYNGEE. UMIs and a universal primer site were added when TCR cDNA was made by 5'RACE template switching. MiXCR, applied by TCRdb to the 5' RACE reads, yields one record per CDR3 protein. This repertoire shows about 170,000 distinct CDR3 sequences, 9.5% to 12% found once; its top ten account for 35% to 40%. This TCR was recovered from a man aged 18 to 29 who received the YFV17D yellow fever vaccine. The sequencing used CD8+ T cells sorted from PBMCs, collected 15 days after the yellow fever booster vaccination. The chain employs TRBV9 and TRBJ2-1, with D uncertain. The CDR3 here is CASSVDLGSNEQFF. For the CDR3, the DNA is TGTGCCAGCAGCGTAGATCTAGGCAGCAATGAGCAGTTCTTC.